Sequencing of this T cell receptor (beta chain) was carried out in a study of blood T cell repertoires in COVID-19. Study-wide background: PBMCs, B-cell-depleted T cells, or T cells provided the cDNA or gDNA that made up the material.

How the authors handled the data: The authors estimated nucleated cell counts from reference gene primer amplification. Sequencing was performed with immunoSEQ multiplex PCR; in TCRdb, only in-frame clones are kept and a portion is missing. V and J calls and clone size follow that table, whereas D and trimming were derived from the DNA. Of around 300,000 clones in the sample, roughly nine tenths are singletons; the top ten hold 2% to 3%. V was cut by 4 bases and J by 4 bases, with 5 bases left in between. The CDR3 loop spans 11 amino acids. Germline-derived CDR1 and CDR2 are SGHNT and YENEEA. The sample consisted of peripheral blood. The clonotype comes from a man younger than 30 with active or convalescent COVID-19. This chain uses TRBV11-3 with TRBJ2-7; D is undetermined. CDR3 bases: TGTGCCAGCAGCTCCGGGTACGAGCAGTACTTC. Translating it yields CASSSGYEQYF. Drawing the rest from reference TRBV11-3 and TRBJ2-7, the complete variable domain is EAGVVQSPRYKIIEKKQPVAFWCNPISGHNTLYWYLQNLGQGPELLIRYENEEAVDDSQLPKDRFSAERLKGVDSTLKIQPAELGDSAVYLCASSSGYEQYFGPGTRLTVT.